A single sample is the source of the 8 T cell receptor beta chains below, sequenced in a study of T cell responses to AZD1222 COVID-19 vaccine. Sequencing was performed with immunoSEQ multiplex PCR; in TCRdb, only in-frame clones are kept and a portion is missing. The table records about 85,000 clones, 88% of them present only once. The sequencing used peripheral blood, collected on day 0 of AZD1222 vaccination. The receptors originated from an adult in good health.

This sequence joins TRBV24-1 and TRBJ2-1; D remains unclear. Germline V gives CDR1 KGHDR, CDR2 SFDVKD. CDR3 length: 15 amino acids. V lost 4 bases, J lost 6 bases, and 15 bases lay in between. CDR3 in amino acids: CATSEPTSFGNEQFF. Here the CDR3 DNA reads TGTGCCACCAGTGAGCCGACTTCCTTCGGCAATGAGCAGTTCTTC.

The rearrangement uses TRBV6-5 and TRBJ2-2, with unresolved D. The germline gives CDR1 MNHEY, CDR2 SVGAGI. V dropped 7 bases and J dropped 2 bases, with 8 bases sitting between them. The CDR3 is 13 amino acids. Here the CDR3 DNA reads TGTGCCAGCAAAGGTGCAAACACCGGGGAGCTGTTTTTT. This gives the protein CASKGANTGELFF.

The V call is TRBV6-5, the J call TRBJ2-7, with D tentatively TRBD1 (5 bases). Trimming took off 2 bases at V and 6 bases at J, with 5 bases between the two ends. CDR1 is MNHEY and CDR2 is SVGAGI in the germline V gene. The CDR3 loop spans 11 amino acids. For the CDR3, the DNA is TGTGCCAGCAGTTACCAGGGCGAGCAGTACTTC. Translated, it gives CASSYQGEQYF.

This clone has a single count. The chain recombines TRBV6-2 or TRBV6-3 with TRBJ2-7, with 8 nucleotides matching TRBD2. Germline CDR1 MNHEY, CDR2 SVGEGT. The CDR3 totals 15 residues. V lost 2 bases and J lost 1; bases outside the gene matches: 4. The CDR3 is CASSYPGLASYEQYF. CDR3 in DNA: TGTGCCAGCAGTTACCCAGGACTAGCTTCCTACGAGCAGTACTTC.

The V and J genes are TRBV29-1 and TRBJ2-7; possibly TRBD2 for D (7 bases). Germline-derived CDR1 and CDR2 are SQVTM and ANQGSEA. The CDR3 is made up of 13 amino acids. V was clipped by 1 base and J by 3 bases, with 10 bases between them. The CDR3 bases are TGCAGCGTTGAAGTGGGAGGGGGCTACGAGCAGTACTTC. Its protein is CSVEVGGGYEQYF.

The V and J genes are TRBV30 and TRBJ1-6; D uncertain. Germline V CDR1 and CDR2: GTSNPN, SVGIG (reference sequence). The V end was cut by 5 bases, the J end by 10 bases, with 15 bases between. This CDR3 is built from 13 residues. This CDR3 reads CAWAMDRESPLHF. CDR3 nucleotide sequence: TGTGCCTGGGCTATGGACCGGGAATCACCCCTCCACTTT.

This clone was recorded only once. This chain uses TRBV10-3 with TRBJ2-4; D may be TRBD1 (5 bases). V lost 0 bases and J lost 0, with 9 bases in between. The germline CDR1 and CDR2 sequences are ENHRY and SYGVKD. The CDR3 has 16 amino acids. The CDR3 DNA follows: TGTGCCATCAGTGAGTCGGGGCAGGGAGCCAAAAACATTCAGTACTTC. It specifies CAISESGQGAKNIQYF.

V and J are TRBV29-1 and TRBJ2-3; 7 bases agree with TRBD1. The germline gives CDR1 SQVTM, CDR2 ANQGSEA. V dropped 7 bases and J dropped 5; count of bases not matched to a gene: 15. CDR3 length equals 15 residues. CDR3 sequence reads: CSASSGRGRGDTQYF. The CDR3 coding sequence is TGCAGCGCCAGTTCTGGAAGGGGGCGTGGAGATACGCAGTATTTT.